This T cell receptor beta chain is drawn from a study of T-cell reconstitution after alpha-beta-depleted transplantation in children. General observations from the study: T-cell counts and diversity at one year post-transplant came mainly from newly produced T cells. The origin of alpha-beta T cells about two months after transplant was reportedly several hundred expanded graft clones. Diversity of TCRbeta at day 60 was high in some patients, arising from surviving recipient T cells and thymic progenitors.

The library targeted TCRbeta and was prepared with unique molecular identifiers. Each CDR3 protein gets one entry after TCRdb re-called the PCR reads with MiXCR. The table lists almost 250,000 distinct CDR3 sequences, about 25% of them singletons. There are many counts of this clonotype. Its specificity is not known. V was cut by 0 bases and J by 5 bases, with 7 bases left in between. The CDR3 is 13 residues long. Germline CDR1 is LGHNA and CDR2 is YNFKEQ. The receptor comes from a girl aged 2 to 10 with Fanconi anemia, due to receive a stem cell transplant. This sequence joins TRBV4-2 and TRBJ2-5, with D perhaps TRBD2 (6 bases). The specimen comprised PBMCs, sampled before TCRalphabeta/CD19-depleted stem cell transplant. The CDR3 sequence: CASSQDRGETQYF. The DNA for the CDR3 is TGTGCCAGCAGCCAAGATCGGGGGGAGACCCAGTACTTC.